Shown below are 14 T cell receptor beta chains from a single sample sequenced in a study of blood T cell repertoires in COVID-19 (dated by TCRdb to about 2020). The library came from the immunoSEQ multiplex PCR assay. The table was pulled from immuneACCESS by TCRdb, which kept in-frame rearrangements only. Such tables lose some clones; where checked, under half of the loss comes from unresolved V genes, and the rest has no known cause. Recorded for this sample are roughly 700,000 clones; about nine tenths of them occurred a single time. The ten largest account for about 0.24% of the sample. The sequencing sample was made of peripheral blood. These receptors were collected from a woman under 30 with acute or convalescent COVID-19.

This clone was observed a single time. The rearrangement links TRBV4-3 to TRBJ2-7; 7 nucleotides line up with TRBD1. Per germline, CDR1 LGHNA and CDR2 YSLEER. This CDR3 region has 15 residues. Trimming at V came to 1 base and at J to 3 bases, leaving 6 bases not matched to a gene. DNA of the CDR3: TGCGCCAGCAGCCAAGCCCCAGGGGGAAGCTACGAGCAGTACTTC. It is translated as CASSQAPGGSYEQYF.

This chain's CDR3 is CASSSGGNTEAFF. The DNA for the CDR3 is TGTGCCAGCAGCTCGGGGGGGAACACTGAAGCTTTCTTT. The J gene is TRBJ1-1, the V gene TRBV7-6; D possibly corresponds to TRBD1 (5 bases). Trimming cost V 4 bases and J 1 base, with 7 bases left between them. CDR1 is SGHVS and CDR2 is FNYEAQ in the germline V gene. CDR3 length: 13 residues.

The CDR3 protein is CASSHRDTEAFF. In nucleotides, the CDR3 is TGTGCCAGCAGCCACCGTGACACTGAAGCTTTCTTT. The chain couples TRBV3-1 (or the pseudogene TRBV3-2) to TRBJ1-1, with D uncertain. The V gene's germline CDR1 is LGHDT and CDR2 YNNKEL (reference sequence). The CDR3 length is 12 residues. Trimming took off 3 bases at V and 3 bases at J, with 5 bases between the two ends.

The chain carries TRBV11-1 and TRBJ1-1; D uncertain. Germline V gene lookup returns CDR1 SGHAT and CDR2 FQDESV (reference sequence). This CDR3 has 11 amino acids. Trimming removed 2 bases at V and 5 bases at J, with 3 bases between. CDR3 residues: CASSLITEAFF. The CDR3 nucleotides are TGTGCCAGCAGCTTAATAACTGAAGCTTTCTTT.

V is TRBV10-2 and J is TRBJ1-1, with D hard to call. The germline gives CDR1 WSHSY, CDR2 SAAADI. This CDR3 has 13 residues. The V and J ends lost 7 bases and 2 bases respectively, with 11 bases between them. The DNA for the CDR3 is TGCGCCAGCACCACAACGGGAAACACTGAAGCTTTCTTT. It specifies CASTTTGNTEAFF.

The J gene is TRBJ1-1, the V gene TRBV5-1; 7 nucleotides match TRBD1. The V gene's germline CDR1 is SGHRS and CDR2 YFSETQ. CDR3 size: 14 residues. J gave up 1 base and V 5 bases, and 5 bases lay outside the gene matches. CDR3 sequence reads: CASRNRGGNTEAFF. Here the CDR3 DNA reads TGCGCCAGCAGAAACAGGGGAGGGAACACTGAAGCTTTCTTT.

The CDR3 DNA sequence: TGTGCCACCAGTGACACAGGAGCCTCTTACAATGAGCAGTTCTTC. Translated: CATSDTGASYNEQFF. The gene calls are TRBV24-1 and TRBJ2-1; D perhaps matches TRBD1 (5 bases). The CDR3 has 15 amino acids. Germline V CDR1 and CDR2: KGHDR, SFDVKD. V lost 4 bases to trimming and J lost 4 bases, with 13 bases between them.

The chain has TRBV9 and TRBJ2-3, with TRBD2 as a possible D gene (5 bases). The CDR3 sequence is 16 residues long. Trimming removed 0 bases from V and 4 bases from J, with 15 bases in between. Germline V CDR1 and CDR2: SGDLS, YYNGEE. In DNA form, the CDR3 reads TGTGCCAGCAGCGTAGTGGCGGGTCCACCGGCAGATACGCAGTATTTT. Protein sequence: CASSVVAGPPADTQYF.

This clone was seen a handful of times. This chain connects TRBV4-1 to TRBJ1-6; D gene ambiguous. This CDR3 comprises 16 residues. The ends were cut back, 0 bases at V and 1 base at J, with 7 bases in the middle. Germline loops: CDR1 MGHRA, CDR2 YSYEKL. The CDR3 protein is CASSQDLLSYNSPLHF. The CDR3, as DNA: TGCGCCAGCAGCCAAGATTTGTTATCCTATAATTCACCCCTCCACTTT.

The chain combines TRBV24-1 with TRBJ2-3, with 10 bases lining up with TRBD1. Trimming cost V 4 bases and J 2 bases; bases outside gene matches: 5. Germline V gives CDR1 KGHDR, CDR2 SFDVKD. This CDR3 spans 16 amino acids. CDR3: CATSDRQGASTDTQYF. CDR3 DNA sequence: TGTGCCACCAGTGACAGACAGGGGGCCTCCACAGATACGCAGTATTTT.

The chain has TRBV29-1 and TRBJ1-2, with 8 bases that match TRBD1. Germline CDR1 reads SQVTM; CDR2 reads ANQGSEA. Unmatched junction bases numbered 8, after V lost 4 bases and J lost 4 bases. This CDR3 has 14 residues. The CDR3 spells CSVGDRRTSYGYTF. For the CDR3, the DNA is TGCAGCGTTGGGGACAGGAGGACGAGCTATGGCTACACCTTC.

The gene calls are TRBV9 and TRBJ1-5; maybe TRBD1 (5 bases). The CDR3 loop spans 15 amino acids. V was clipped by 0 bases and J by 4 bases, with 11 bases between them. Germline values: CDR1 SGDLS, CDR2 YYNGEE. CDR3 nucleotide sequence: TGTGCCAGCAGCGTAGGAGGACAAATAAATCAGCCCCAGCATTTT. It specifies CASSVGGQINQPQHF.

This clone has only one observation. The gene calls are TRBV7-6 and TRBJ2-7; the D gene is possibly TRBD1 (5 bases). The CDR3 spans 15 residues. The V end was cut by 5 bases, the J end by 1 base, with 15 bases between. Germline-derived CDR1 and CDR2 are SGHVS and FNYEAQ. CDR3 amino acids: CASSAPNQGSYEQYF. The DNA of the CDR3 is TGTGCCAGCAGCGCCCCCAATCAGGGTTCCTACGAGCAGTACTTC.

The J gene is TRBJ1-3, the V gene TRBV7-2; D is ambiguous. In germline, CDR1 is SGHTA, CDR2 FQGNSA. V was clipped by 3 bases and J by 4 bases, with 10 bases between them. The CDR3 covers 14 residues. In DNA, the CDR3 is TGTGCCAGCAGCTTGGGTCTAGCGGGAAACACCATATATTTT. It translates to CASSLGLAGNTIYF.